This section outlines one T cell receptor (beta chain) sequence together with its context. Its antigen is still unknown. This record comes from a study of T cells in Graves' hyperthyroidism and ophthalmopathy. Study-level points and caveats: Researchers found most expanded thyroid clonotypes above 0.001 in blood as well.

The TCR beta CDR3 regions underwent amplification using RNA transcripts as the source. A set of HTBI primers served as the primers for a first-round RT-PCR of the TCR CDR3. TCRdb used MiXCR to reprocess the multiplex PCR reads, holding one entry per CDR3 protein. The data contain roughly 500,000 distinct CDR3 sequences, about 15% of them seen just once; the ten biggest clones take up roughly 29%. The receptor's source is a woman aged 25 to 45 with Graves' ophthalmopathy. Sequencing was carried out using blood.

As DNA, the CDR3 is TGCGCCAGCAGCCCGACCGGGACAGGGGTCGAAATTGAGCAGTTCTTC. Residues: CASSPTGTGVEIEQFF. J is TRBJ2-1 and V is TRBV5-1; TRBD1 matches at 10 bases. Per germline, CDR1 SGHRS and CDR2 YFSETQ. The CDR3 is 16 amino acids. Trimming removed 4 bases from V and 9 bases from J; junction bases left unmatched: 13.